The T cell receptor (beta chain) under discussion was sequenced for a study of technical replicates of blood from a few donors. Data came from immunoSEQ multiplex PCR; TCRdb stores just in-frame clones and leaves some out. This table holds 76,000 or so clones, 65% to 90% found once. The CDR3 runs to 15 residues. The germline V gene has CDR1 LGHNA and CDR2 YNFKEQ. V was shortened by 4 bases and J by 3 bases, with 16 bases between the two germline ends. The TCR comes from a human donor in good health. Some clones in this sample may be carry-over from other donors' samples. The sample taken for sequencing was PBMCs. This rearrangement joins TRBV4-2 to TRBJ2-7, with a possible D match to TRBD2 (6 bases). The CDR3 sequence: CASSLGTGALYEQYF. CDR3 nucleotide sequence: TGTGCCAGCAGCCTAGGAACGGGAGCCCTCTACGAGCAGTACTTC.